This is a list of T cell receptor beta chains from one sample in a study of cytomegalovirus exposure and HLA in healthy donors. Libraries were prepared by immunoSEQ multiplex PCR; TCRdb keeps only in-frame clonotypes and omits some of them. The sample has 200,000 to 300,000 clones, approximately 82% seen once; the top ten hold less than 8.5%. The sample was PBMCs. These receptors were taken from a woman aged 55-70 years in good health and CMV-seropositive. CDR3s include the opening cysteine and the closing phenylalanine or tryptophan. The D gene is left open where the match is weak. Rows give clone size only sometimes, using once, few, many, or a class for an expanded clone.

cdr3_length	v_call	clone_size	d_call	j_call	cdr3_aa	cdr3_nt
14	TRBV4-1	-	-	TRBJ2-4	CASSSQGAKNIQYF	TGCGCCAGCAGCTCACAGGGAGCCAAAAACATTCAGTACTTC
14	TRBV19	-	-	TRBJ1-2	CASSIVGAGYGYTF	TGTGCCAGTAGTATTGTAGGGGCCGGCTATGGCTACACCTTC
15	TRBV10-3	-	TRBD1	TRBJ2-7	CAIRATGTAPKEQYF	TGTGCCATCAGGGCTACCGGGACAGCACCTAAGGAGCAGTACTTC
14	TRBV19	-	TRBD1	TRBJ1-1	CASSTPAGGTEAFF	TGTGCCAGTAGTACCCCTGCAGGGGGCACTGAAGCTTTCTTT
15	TRBV10-1	few	TRBD2	TRBJ2-7	CASSEMTSGSYEQYF	TGCGCCAGCAGTGAAATGACTAGCGGTTCCTACGAGCAGTACTTC
16	TRBV18	-	TRBD2	TRBJ2-3	CASSPVRREIADTQYF	TGTGCCAGCTCACCGGTTCGGCGGGAGATAGCAGATACGCAGTATTTT
15	TRBV11-2	-	TRBD1	TRBJ1-3	CASTSQGGSGNTIYF	TGTGCCAGCACCTCACAGGGGGGATCTGGAAACACCATATATTTT
16	TRBV5-1	few	TRBD1	TRBJ2-7	CASSLDGRTGGYEQYF	TGCGCCAGCAGCTTGGACGGCAGGACAGGGGGTTACGAGCAGTACTTC
15	TRBV7-2	once	-	TRBJ1-3	CASSPDPGAGNTIYF	TGTGCCAGCAGCCCTGATCCCGGAGCTGGAAACACCATATATTTT
15	TRBV28	few	TRBD1	TRBJ1-4	CASRGIGTGNEKLFF	TGTGCCAGCAGGGGAATCGGGACAGGCAATGAAAAACTGTTTTTT
15	TRBV7-3	once	-	TRBJ2-5	CASSPGSYVKETQYF	TGTGCCAGCAGCCCAGGGTCATATGTGAAAGAGACCCAGTACTTC
15	TRBV5-4	-	-	TRBJ1-2	CASSLVQARYYGYTF	TGTGCCAGCAGCTTGGTGCAGGCAAGGTACTATGGCTACACCTTC
12	TRBV6-6	once	-	TRBJ2-2	CASSRGTGELFF	TGTGCCAGCAGTAGGGGGACCGGGGAGCTGTTTTTT
15	TRBV6-5	-	-	TRBJ1-3	CASKDTGASGNTIYF	TGTGCCAGCAAGGACACAGGTGCTTCTGGAAACACCATATATTTT
14	TRBV7-3	once	-	TRBJ2-3	CASSLNAQADTQYF	TGTGCCAGCAGCTTAAACGCCCAGGCGGATACGCAGTATTTT
16	TRBV5-6	-	-	TRBJ2-2	CASSLMGGKNTGELFF	TGTGCCAGCAGCTTGATGGGCGGGAAGAACACCGGGGAGCTGTTTTTT
17	TRBV5-1	once	TRBD1	TRBJ1-2	CASSLSYPGQGANGYTF	TGCGCCAGCAGCTTAAGCTACCCAGGACAGGGGGCAAATGGCTACACCTTC